These 13 T cell receptor beta chains originate from one sample sequenced in a study of T cells in localized non-small cell lung cancer. TCRdb's copy holds only in-frame clones and misses some; the assay was immunoSEQ multiplex PCR. The data show approximately 18,000 clones, about four fifths seen once. The sample in question was peripheral blood, obtained before any cancer treatment. The receptors originated from a female donor of 60 years or more with stage I lung adenocarcinoma.

The sample holds a few counts of this clone. V is TRBV2 and J is TRBJ1-2, with D unclear. Germline V gives CDR1 SNHLY, CDR2 FYNNEI. V dropped 8 bases and J dropped 4 bases, with 11 bases sitting between them. There are 12 residues in the CDR3. The CDR3 sequence is CASWRVGYGYTF. The CDR3 bases are TGTGCCAGCTGGAGGGTAGGCTATGGCTACACCTTC.

The rearrangement uses TRBV7-9 and TRBJ2-3, with D unresolved. V dropped 0 bases and J dropped 6 bases, with 4 bases sitting between them. The CDR3 runs to 12 residues. Germline assignment: CDR1 SEHNR and CDR2 FQNEAQ (reference sequence). For the CDR3, the DNA is TGTGCCAGCAGCTTAGCGCCGGATACGCAGTATTTT. It specifies CASSLAPDTQYF.

The genes are TRBV4-2 and TRBJ2-3, with a possible D match to TRBD1 (5 bases). Germline loops: CDR1 LGHNA, CDR2 YNFKEQ. The CDR3 covers 16 residues. V shed 4 bases and J shed 5 bases, with 19 bases lying between them. In DNA form, the CDR3 reads TGTGCCAGCAGCCCAAGGCAGGGTTTAAATGTAGATACGCAGTATTTT. It yields the protein CASSPRQGLNVDTQYF.

V is TRBV16 and J is TRBJ2-3; D perhaps matches TRBD1 (6 bases). The V gene's germline CDR1 is KGHSY and CDR2 FQNENV. CDR3 length equals 11 residues. V was pared by 3 bases and J by 14 bases, with 12 bases between. The DNA of the CDR3 is TGTGCCAGCAGCCAGCGACGGGACATGTATTTT. Translating it yields CASSQRRDMYF.

The chain uses TRBV20-1 and TRBJ2-2; D gene unclear. The CDR3 length is 11 residues. V was shortened by 4 bases and J by 7 bases, with 7 bases between the two germline ends. From germline, CDR1 is DFQATT and CDR2 SNEGSKA (reference sequence). The CDR3 here is CSAKGFGELFF. The CDR3 DNA is TGCAGTGCTAAGGGATTCGGGGAGCTGTTTTTT.

This chain links TRBV7-3 with TRBJ2-7; weak D call: TRBD2 (5 bases). Trimming pared 2 bases from V and 5 bases from J, leaving 16 bases between. CDR3 length: 15 amino acids. Germline CDR1 is SGHTA and CDR2 is FQGTGA. The CDR3 bases are TGTGCCAGCAGCTTAGGGGAGAGCCCAGTTAACGAGCAGTACTTC. Translation: CASSLGESPVNEQYF.

V usage is TRBV7-2 and J usage is TRBJ2-5, with 9 bases aligning to TRBD1. V trimming: 5 bases; J trimming: 5 bases; junction bases outside the gene matches: 6. There are 14 residues in the CDR3. CDR1 and CDR2 from the germline V gene are SGHTA and FQGNSA. The CDR3 DNA is TGTGCCAGCAGCCCACGGACAGGGGTGGAGACCCAGTACTTC. This codes for CASSPRTGVETQYF. Full variable domain (rest looked up from reference TRBV7-2 and TRBJ2-5): GAGVSQSPSNKVTEKGKDVELRCDPISGHTALYWYRQSLGQGLEFLIYFQGNSAPDKSGLPSDRFSAERTGGSVSTLTIQRTQQEDSAVYLCASSPRTGVETQYFGPGTRLLVL.

The J gene is TRBJ1-3, the V gene TRBV27, with D possibly TRBD1 on 5 matching bases. CDR3 length equals 17 residues. Germline lookup yields CDR1 MNHEY and CDR2 SMNVEV (reference sequence). The V gene lost 2 bases and the J gene lost 5 bases, with 19 bases spanning the gap. The DNA of the CDR3 is TGTGCCAGCAGTTTAGTCAGACCGACGGGGGATAGAAACACCATATATTTT. This gives the protein CASSLVRPTGDRNTIYF.

The chain has TRBV19 and TRBJ2-3; tentative D call: TRBD2 (6 bases). The CDR3 covers 16 residues. Trimming left V 6 bases short and J 1 base short, with 17 bases between. The germline CDR1 and CDR2 sequences are LNHDA and SQIVND (reference sequence). The CDR3 is CASSLLAGTGTDTQYF. The CDR3 coding sequence is TGTGCCAGTAGCCTCCTCGCGGGGACGGGCACAGATACGCAGTATTTT.

The rearrangement links TRBV6-6 to TRBJ1-5; no clear D. V dropped 5 bases and J dropped 3 bases, with 11 bases sitting between them. Germline V lookup: CDR1 MNHNY, CDR2 SVGAGI (reference sequence). The CDR3 contains 14 residues. CDR3 DNA: TGTGCCAGCAGTACCAATCTGCCCAATCAGCCCCAGCATTTT. It is translated as CASSTNLPNQPQHF.

The rearrangement uses TRBV7-3 and TRBJ1-2, with D tentatively TRBD1 (5 bases). Trimming shortened V by 6 bases and J by 4 bases, and 15 bases separated the two germline ends. CDR1 is SGHTA and CDR2 is FQGTGA in the germline V gene. This CDR3 contains 14 residues. CDR3 nucleotides: TGTGCCAGCAGTCCAACGCCGGGGACCTATGGCTACACCTTC. It specifies CASSPTPGTYGYTF.

This clone was seen a single time. The V and J genes are TRBV11-1 and TRBJ2-5, with TRBD1 matching 8 bases. This CDR3 has 16 amino acids. CDR1 and CDR2 (germline): SGHAT, FQDESV (reference sequence). V shed 5 bases and J 2 bases; nucleotides not matched to a gene: 10. This CDR3 reads CASSPRKGQVQETQYF. CDR3 DNA sequence: TGTGCCAGCAGCCCGAGAAAGGGACAGGTGCAAGAGACCCAGTACTTC.

This clone has only one observation. The genes are TRBV6-8 and TRBJ1-6; unclear D gene. The CDR3 length is 17 residues. The V gene's germline CDR1 is MNHGY and CDR2 SAAAGT. V lost 1 base, J lost 0 bases, and 10 bases lay in between. CDR3 protein: CASSYYTESSYNSPLHF. The CDR3 bases are TGTGCCAGCAGTTACTACACAGAGAGCTCCTATAATTCACCCCTCCACTTT.